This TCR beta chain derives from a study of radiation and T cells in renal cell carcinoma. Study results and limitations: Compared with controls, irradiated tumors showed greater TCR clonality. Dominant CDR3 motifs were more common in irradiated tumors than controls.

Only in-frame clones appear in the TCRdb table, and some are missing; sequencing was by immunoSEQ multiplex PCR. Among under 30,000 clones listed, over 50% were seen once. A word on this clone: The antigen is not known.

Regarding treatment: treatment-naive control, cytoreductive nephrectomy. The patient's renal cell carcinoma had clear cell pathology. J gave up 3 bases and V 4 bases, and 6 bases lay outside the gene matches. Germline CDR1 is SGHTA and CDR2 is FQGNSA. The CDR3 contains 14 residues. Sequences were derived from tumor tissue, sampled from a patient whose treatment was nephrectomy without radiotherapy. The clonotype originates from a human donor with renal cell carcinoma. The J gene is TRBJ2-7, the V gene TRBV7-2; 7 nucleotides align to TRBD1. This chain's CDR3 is CASSSKGARYEQYF. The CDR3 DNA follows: TGTGCCAGCAGCTCCAAGGGGGCGCGCTACGAGCAGTACTTC.